Given below is one T cell receptor (beta chain) in context. The sample comes from a study of blood T cell repertoires in COVID-19. Original methodology: Counts of nucleated cells, estimated from reference gene primer amplification, were obtained. The assay was immunoSEQ multiplex PCR, and TCRdb's table has in-frame clones only and misses some. V and J calls and clone size are copied from that table; D and trimming were computed from the DNA. The sample has 46,000 or so clones, under 95% seen once; the top ten hold over 15%. The germline CDR1 and CDR2 sequences are MRHNA and SNTAGT. Trimming removed 5 bases from V and 3 bases from J; junction bases left unmatched: 1. The CDR3 spans 15 residues.

J is TRBJ2-2 and V is TRBV6-4; 12 bases line up with TRBD2. This receptor was identified in a man between 65 and 79 years old with active COVID-19. Sequencing used peripheral blood. Here the CDR3 reads CASSRTSGDTGELFF. CDR3 coding DNA: TGTGCCAGCAGTCGGACTAGCGGGGACACCGGGGAGCTGTTTTTT.